This T cell receptor (beta chain) came from a study of cytomegalovirus exposure and HLA in healthy donors. At the time of sampling, donors were nominally healthy, though unrecorded immune exposures were likely. PCR was performed using 60 Vbeta and 13 Jbeta primers. Using immunoSEQ multiplex PCR, the repertoire was profiled, and TCRdb retains in-frame clones only, with some absent. This table holds 140,000 or so clones, about 66% found once. The clonotype comes from a male donor in good health and CMV-seronegative. Sequences were obtained from PBMCs.

The DNA for the CDR3 is TGTGCCAGCAGCTTAGAGGCAGCGGGGGGCACAGATACGCAGTATTTT. Translating gives CASSLEAAGGTDTQYF. The chain joins TRBV11-2 to TRBJ2-3; TRBD2 matches at 8 bases. CDR1 is SGHAT and CDR2 is FQNNGV in the germline V gene. V was pared by 0 bases and J by 1 base, with 3 bases of the junction left unmatched. CDR3 length: 16 amino acids.